This T cell receptor beta chain is from a study of cytomegalovirus exposure and HLA in healthy donors. Amplification used 60 Vbeta primers and 13 Jbeta primers. This table comes from immunoSEQ multiplex PCR, and its TCRdb copy is limited to in-frame clones, with some not included. The repertoire includes some 150,000 clones, roughly four fifths of them detected once, and about 10% sits in the top ten. Nominally healthy donors were sampled, though unrecorded immune exposures were likely. Study-wide results and limits: Most TCR sequences were rare, but some public TCRs occurred in many donors. The study put about 180 TCR beta chains on its list as cytomegalovirus-associated.

Notes on this clone: Its antigen is not known.

This CDR3 is built from 14 residues. Germline CDR1 reads MDHEN; CDR2 reads SYDVKM. Losses at the gene ends were 6 bases for V and 1 base for J; bases not matched to a gene: 5. The clonotype was recovered from a man aged 45-65 years in good health and CMV-seropositive. Sequencing input: PBMCs. The chain combines TRBV28 with TRBJ2-5, with TRBD2 identical over 7 bases. The CDR3 sequence: CASRLASGQETQYF. CDR3 sequence (DNA): TGTGCCAGCAGGCTTGCTAGCGGCCAAGAGACCCAGTACTTC.